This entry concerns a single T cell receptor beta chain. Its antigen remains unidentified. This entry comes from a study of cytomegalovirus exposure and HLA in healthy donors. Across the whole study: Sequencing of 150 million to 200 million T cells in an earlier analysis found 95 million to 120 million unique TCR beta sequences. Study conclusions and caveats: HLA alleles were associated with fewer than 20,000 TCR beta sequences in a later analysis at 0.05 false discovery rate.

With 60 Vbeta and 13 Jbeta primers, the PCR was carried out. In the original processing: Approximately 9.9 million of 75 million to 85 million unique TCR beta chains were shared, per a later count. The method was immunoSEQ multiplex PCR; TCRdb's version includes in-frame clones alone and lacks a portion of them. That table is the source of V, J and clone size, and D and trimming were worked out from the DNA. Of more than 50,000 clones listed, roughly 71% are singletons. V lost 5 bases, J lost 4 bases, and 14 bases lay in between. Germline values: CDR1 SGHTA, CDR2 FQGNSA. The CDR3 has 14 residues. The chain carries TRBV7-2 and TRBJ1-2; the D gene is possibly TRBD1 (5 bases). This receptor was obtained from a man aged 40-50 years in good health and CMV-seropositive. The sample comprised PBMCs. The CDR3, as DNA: TGTGCCAGCAGCACGGGAGGGGCCTCCTATGGCTACACCTTC. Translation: CASSTGGASYGYTF.